The 22 T cell receptor beta chains below all came from one sample that was sequenced in a study of cytomegalovirus exposure and HLA in healthy donors. PCR amplification relied on 60 Vbeta primers (plus 13 Jbeta primers). The table came from immunoSEQ multiplex PCR; TCRdb's copy has only in-frame clones and leaves some out. The sample comprises about 140,000 clones, 70% to 85% of which are singletons, and 8.8% rests with the top ten. Sequenced input: PBMCs. The source of these receptors is a woman between 45 and 65 years old in good health and CMV-seropositive.

The rearrangement uses TRBV9 and TRBJ2-1, with TRBD1 matching 8 bases. Germline CDR1 and CDR2: SGDLS and YYNGEE. Trimming removed 0 bases from V and 6 bases from J; junction bases left unmatched: 8. This CDR3 has 16 amino acids. CDR3 sequence (DNA): TGTGCCAGCAGCGTAGTGGGGACAGGAGAAACCAATGAGCAGTTCTTC. Amino acid sequence: CASSVVGTGETNEQFF.

The chain uses TRBV19 and TRBJ1-4; 7 nucleotides agree with TRBD1. The CDR3 is 14 amino acids. Per the germline V gene, CDR1 is LNHDA and CDR2 is SQIVND (reference sequence). J lost 7 bases, V lost 5 bases, and 7 bases had no gene match. The CDR3 DNA sequence: TGTGCCAGTAGTGCCCGGGACAGCTTTGAAAAACTGTTTTTT. As protein: CASSARDSFEKLFF.

The chain carries TRBV7-3 and TRBJ2-5; TRBD1 matches at 7 bases. The germline V gene has CDR1 SGHTA and CDR2 FQGTGA. V lost 2 bases, J lost 5 bases, and 2 bases stayed unmatched. The CDR3 contains 13 residues. The CDR3, as DNA: TGTGCCAGCAGCTTATCCAGGGGGGAGACCCAGTACTTC. It is translated as CASSLSRGETQYF.

The chain combines TRBV7-9 with TRBJ2-1; 11 nucleotides agree with TRBD2. Trimming cost V 0 bases and J 6 bases; bases outside gene matches: 4. There are 16 residues in the CDR3. The germline CDR1 and CDR2 sequences are SEHNR and FQNEAQ (reference sequence). CDR3 coding DNA: TGTGCCAGCAGCTTAGCGACGACTAGCGGGGCCAATGAGCAGTTCTTC. As protein: CASSLATTSGANEQFF.

The chain is built from TRBV7-3 and TRBJ2-3, with D unresolved. Between the trimmed V and J ends, which lost 5 bases and 6 bases, there was a span of 9 bases. The germline gives CDR1 SGHTA, CDR2 FQGTGA. The length of the CDR3 is 12 residues. The CDR3 nucleotides read TGTGCCAGCAGCACGCACTCGGATACGCAGTATTTT. This gives the protein CASSTHSDTQYF.

In its sample, this clone was seen once. The rearrangement links TRBV11-3 to TRBJ1-6; D gene ambiguous. Germline CDR1 SGHNT, CDR2 YENEEA. CDR3 length: 13 residues. V was trimmed by 6 bases and J by 10 bases, leaving 13 bases between them. The CDR3 region is CASSSVTGSPLHF. The CDR3 DNA reads as TGTGCCAGCAGTTCCGTTACGGGGTCACCCCTCCACTTT.

This clone was seen a few times. The chain links TRBV6-4 to TRBJ2-2, with a tentative D call TRBD1 (5 bases). Germline V lookup: CDR1 MRHNA, CDR2 SNTAGT. This CDR3 comprises 14 residues. The V and J ends lost 2 bases and 2 bases respectively, with 6 bases between them. CDR3 DNA: TGTGCCAGCAGTGACGGACAAAACACCGGGGAGCTGTTTTTT. It translates to CASSDGQNTGELFF.

The chain joins TRBV19 to TRBJ1-2, with a possible D match to TRBD1 (6 bases). V gave up 5 bases and J gave up 3 bases, with 13 bases separating them. Germline-derived CDR1 and CDR2 are LNHDA and SQIVND (reference sequence). The CDR3 runs to 14 residues. The CDR3 region has the DNA TGTGCCAGTAGTCGACAGGTGGTCGACTATGGCTACACCTTC. Encoded protein: CASSRQVVDYGYTF. Filled out from reference TRBV19 and TRBJ1-2, the complete variable domain reads DGGITQSPKYLFRKEGQNVTLSCEQNLNHDAMYWYRQDPGQGLRLIYYSQIVNDFQKGDIAEGYSVSREKKESFPLTVTSAQKNPTAFYLCASSRQVVDYGYTFGSGTRLTVV.

The chain couples TRBV19 to TRBJ1-5, with 11 bases fitting TRBD1. V lost 4 bases, J lost 6 bases, and 5 bases stayed unmatched. This CDR3 has 15 amino acids. Per the germline V gene, CDR1 is LNHDA and CDR2 is SQIVND (reference sequence). The chain's CDR3 is CASSTPGTGGQPQHF. The CDR3 DNA follows: TGTGCCAGTAGTACTCCCGGGACAGGGGGTCAGCCCCAGCATTTT.

This clone was counted a few times. This chain joins TRBV18 and TRBJ2-7, with 8 positions matching TRBD2. The germline CDR1 and CDR2 sequences are KGHSH and LQKENI. This CDR3 spans 17 amino acids. V lost 0 bases and J lost 3; bases outside the gene matches: 10. The chain's CDR3 is CASSPPPSGGQFYEQYF. CDR3 bases: TGTGCCAGCTCACCACCCCCCAGCGGGGGACAATTCTACGAGCAGTACTTC. The full variable domain, rest sourced from reference TRBV18 and TRBJ2-7, is NAGVMQNPRHLVRRRGQEARLRCSPMKGHSHVYWYRQLPEEGLKFMVYLQKENIIDESGMPKERFSAEFPKEGPSILRIQQVVRGDSAAYFCASSPPPSGGQFYEQYFGPGTRLTVT.

The chain couples TRBV7-3 to TRBJ1-1; a possible D gene is TRBD1 (6 bases). In germline, CDR1 is SGHTA, CDR2 FQGTGA. The V and J ends lost 3 bases and 2 bases respectively, with 10 bases between them. CDR3 size: 14 residues. In DNA form, the CDR3 reads TGTGCCAGCAGCTTCGGGGGGGCTAACACTGAAGCTTTCTTT. This translates into CASSFGGANTEAFF.

This chain joins TRBV9 and TRBJ2-2; possibly TRBD1 for D (6 bases). The germline gives CDR1 SGDLS, CDR2 YYNGEE. Trimming pared 4 bases from V and 1 base from J, leaving 11 bases between. The CDR3 is 15 amino acids. The CDR3 spells CASSQLGGNTGELFF. CDR3 DNA sequence: TGTGCCAGCAGCCAGCTAGGGGGGAACACCGGGGAGCTGTTTTTT.

CDR3 sequence reads: CASRKTGLAFF. The CDR3 nucleotides read TGTGCCAGCAGAAAAACAGGCTTGGCTTTCTTT. V and J are TRBV6-5 and TRBJ1-1, with TRBD1 as a possible D gene (5 bases). V lost 6 bases and J 11 bases, leaving 13 bases between the germline ends. From germline, CDR1 is MNHEY and CDR2 SVGAGI. The CDR3 contains 11 residues.

The rearrangement uses TRBV7-9 and TRBJ1-2; TRBD1 matches 9 bases. The V and J ends lost 2 bases and 6 bases, in that order; junction bases with no gene match: 7. CDR3 length: 15 amino acids. In germline, CDR1 is SEHNR, CDR2 FQNEAQ (reference sequence). The CDR3 DNA reads TGTGCCAGCAGCTTATGGGACAGGGTTTCGGATGGCTACACCTTC. Protein: CASSLWDRVSDGYTF.

The chain employs TRBV5-1 and TRBJ1-1; D gene ambiguous. The CDR3 is made up of 15 amino acids. The germline CDR1 and CDR2 sequences are SGHRS and YFSETQ. Trimming removed 7 bases at V and 3 bases at J, with 19 bases between. The CDR3 protein is CASGPPGGRDTEAFF. CDR3 DNA sequence: TGCGCCAGCGGACCCCCTGGAGGGCGAGACACTGAAGCTTTCTTT.

The chain has TRBV2 and TRBJ2-3, with TRBD1 matching over 10 bases. CDR1 is SNHLY, CDR2 FYNNEI, per germline. The CDR3 has 17 amino acids. Trimming removed 2 bases from V and 5 bases from J; junction bases left unmatched: 10. CDR3 sequence reads: CASSELGTGAWGDTQYF. CDR3 nucleotides: TGTGCCAGCAGTGAATTAGGGACAGGGGCCTGGGGAGATACGCAGTATTTT.

The V and J genes are TRBV25-1 and TRBJ2-5; possibly TRBD1 for D (5 bases). The end of the DNA fits TRBJ2-7 better, so the J call may be wrong. The CDR3 is 12 amino acids. Per the germline V gene, CDR1 is MGHDK and CDR2 is SYGVNS. CDR3 in amino acids: CASSLGVDEQYF. The CDR3, as DNA: TGTGCCAGCAGTTTAGGGGTGGACGAGCAGTACTTC.

The rearrangement joins TRBV9 to TRBJ2-2; 11 bases are a match to TRBD1. CDR3 length equals 15 residues. V dropped 4 bases and J dropped 2; count of bases not matched to a gene: 1. Germline V CDR1 and CDR2: SGDLS, YYNGEE. CDR3 sequence reads: CASSRTGGNTGELFF. The CDR3 nucleotides are TGTGCCAGCAGCCGGACAGGGGGCAACACCGGGGAGCTGTTTTTT.

The chain carries TRBV7-3 and TRBJ2-5; 9 bases are a match to TRBD1. The CDR3 length is 16 residues. The V and J ends lost 4 bases and 2 bases, in that order; junction bases with no gene match: 8. Germline values: CDR1 SGHTA, CDR2 FQGTGA. The CDR3 spells CASSSSSQGAQETQYF. CDR3 nucleotide sequence: TGTGCCAGCAGCTCCTCTTCACAGGGGGCACAAGAGACCCAGTACTTC.

The J gene is TRBJ2-1, the V gene TRBV7-3, with D unresolved. CDR3 length: 15 residues. Looked up from germline, CDR1 is SGHTA and CDR2 is FQGTGA. The germline V and J ends were trimmed by 5 bases and 2 bases, with 13 bases remaining between them. The CDR3 loop is CASSDIPSAYNEQFF. CDR3 DNA sequence: TGTGCCAGCAGCGACATTCCTTCAGCCTACAATGAGCAGTTCTTC.

CDR3 sequence reads: CASSSQGHEQYF. DNA for the CDR3: TGTGCCAGCAGCTCCCAGGGTCACGAGCAGTACTTC. The chain uses TRBV7-3 and TRBJ2-7; the D gene is possibly TRBD1 (5 bases). The germline gives CDR1 SGHTA, CDR2 FQGTGA. V lost 4 bases and J 5 bases, leaving 9 bases between the germline ends. The CDR3 covers 12 residues.

This clone was recorded only once. The gene calls are TRBV5-8 and TRBJ2-6; the match to TRBD1 covers 7 bases. Per the germline V gene, CDR1 is SGHTS and CDR2 is YDEGEE. Trimming cost V 4 bases and J 3 bases; bases outside gene matches: 4. The CDR3 length is 15 residues. The CDR3 region has the DNA TGTGCCAGCAGCGTGGGACAGTATGGGGCCAACGTCCTGACTTTC. Protein sequence: CASSVGQYGANVLTF.